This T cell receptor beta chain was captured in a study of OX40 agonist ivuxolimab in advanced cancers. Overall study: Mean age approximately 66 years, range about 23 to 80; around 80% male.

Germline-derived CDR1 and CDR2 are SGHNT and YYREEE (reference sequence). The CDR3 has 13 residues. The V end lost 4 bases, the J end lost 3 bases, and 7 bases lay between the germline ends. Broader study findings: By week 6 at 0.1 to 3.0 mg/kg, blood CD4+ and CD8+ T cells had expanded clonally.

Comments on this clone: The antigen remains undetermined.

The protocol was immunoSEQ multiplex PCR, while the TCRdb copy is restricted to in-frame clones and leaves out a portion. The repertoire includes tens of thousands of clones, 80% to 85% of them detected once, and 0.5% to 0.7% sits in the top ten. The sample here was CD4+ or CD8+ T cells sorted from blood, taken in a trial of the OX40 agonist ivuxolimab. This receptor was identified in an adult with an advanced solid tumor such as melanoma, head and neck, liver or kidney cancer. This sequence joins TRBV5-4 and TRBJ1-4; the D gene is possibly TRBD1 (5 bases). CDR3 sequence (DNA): TGTGCCAGCAGCGACAGTCCTAATGAAAAACTGTTTTTT. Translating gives CASSDSPNEKLFF.